The clone carrying this TCR beta chain was observed a handful of times. Germline lookup yields CDR1 MNHEY and CDR2 SVGEGT. Trimming removed 2 bases at V and 0 bases at J, with 10 bases between. This CDR3 comprises 16 residues. These data originate in a study of blood T cell repertoires in COVID-19. Study as a whole: Collection of acute and convalescent COVID-19 samples took place in the United States, Italy and Spain. PBMCs, B-cell-depleted T cells, or T cells provided the cDNA or gDNA that made up the material.

Authors' analysis steps: Using reference gene primer amplification, nucleated cell counts were estimated. Sequencing was performed with immunoSEQ multiplex PCR; in TCRdb, only in-frame clones are kept and a portion is missing. V and J calls and clone size are those listed in that table; D and trimming were worked out from the DNA. The sample lists roughly 320,000 clones, roughly 86% occurring once. The specimen sequenced was peripheral blood. V usage is TRBV6-2 or TRBV6-3 and J usage is TRBJ2-2, with D maybe TRBD1 (5 bases). The source of this sequence is an older man with acute or convalescent COVID-19. CDR3 coding DNA: TGTGCCAGCAGTTACCTTCAGGGAACGAACACCGGGGAGCTGTTTTTT. Translating gives CASSYLQGTNTGELFF.